The T cell receptor beta chain under discussion was sequenced for a study of vaccination effects on CD4 cells after COVID-19. The protocol was immunoSEQ multiplex PCR, while the TCRdb copy is restricted to in-frame clones and leaves out a portion. The sample contains 40,000 or so clones, 60% to 75% of which appear only once. In regard to this clone: Its antigen is undetermined.

Cultured cells yielded isolated CD4+ T cells after 10 to 11 days. Nobody among the vaccine recipients had prior SARS-CoV-2 infection (nucleocapsid antibodies were negative). Study results and caveats: Recruitment yielded few convalescent patients, and the study had no early post-infection timepoints. Vaccine- and infection-induced clones showed marked clonal contraction late following vaccination.

Trimming took 3 bases from V and 7 from J, leaving 10 bases between them. Germline lookup yields CDR1 SGHTA and CDR2 FQGTGA. This CDR3 region has 13 residues. The sample here was CD4+ T cells from PBMCs cultured without peptide, taken before COVID-19 vaccination. The chain carries TRBV7-3 and TRBJ1-5, with D perhaps matching TRBD1 (6 bases). The clonotype was recovered from a human donor who received a COVID-19 vaccine. CDR3 nucleotides: TGTGCCAGCAGCTTGGTAGGGGGGCAGCCCCAGCATTTT. Its translation: CASSLVGGQPQHF.